The source of this TCR beta chain is a study of shared clonotypes between healthy human individuals. The overall study: Every donor yielded three CD4 naive, three CD4 memory, two CD8 naive and one CD8 memory plate. Study-wide results and limits: Richness estimates generally favored naive over memory subsets.

Trimming took 5 bases from V and 5 from J, leaving 9 bases between them. The germline gives CDR1 MDHEN, CDR2 SYDVKM. There are 12 residues in the CDR3. About this clone itself: The antigen remains unidentified.

The protocol was immunoSEQ multiplex PCR, while the TCRdb copy is restricted to in-frame clones and leaves out a portion. The data show hundreds of thousands of clones, with 74% seen just once and approximately 1.8% held by the top ten. The sequencing sample was made of memory CD4+ T cells sorted from blood. Subset defined: CD45RA-negative fraction. This chain links TRBV28 with TRBJ1-2, with D maybe TRBD1 (6 bases). The sequence was collected from a woman under 40 in good health. This CDR3 reads CASSRTDYGYTF. The CDR3 nucleotides are TGTGCCAGCAGTCGGACAGATTATGGCTACACCTTC.